The clone carrying this T cell receptor beta chain showed up just a few times. The antigen is unknown. The CDR3 runs to 17 residues. Looked up from germline, CDR1 is SGHTA and CDR2 is FQGTGA. V was clipped by 2 bases and J by 6 bases, with 21 bases between them. This sample was taken from a study of blood T cells in healthy people across ages. Study-wide results and caveats: PBMCs went unsorted, and a conclusive naive versus antigen-experienced comparison was therefore prevented. CMV infection status of these donors was not known. Diversity of TCR beta per million T cells declined in a roughly linear way with age.

A second PCR, run for roughly 6 to 11 cycles, used a sample-barcoded 5' primer plus a J-beta primer mix. All samples yielded 2.5 million or more CDR3-containing paired-end reads. TCRdb reprocessed the 5' RACE reads via MiXCR and lists one record per CDR3 protein. Counted here are 650,000 to 950,000 distinct CDR3 sequences, about 42% occurring once; the ten biggest clones make up about a fifth. V is TRBV7-3 and J is TRBJ2-3; D tentatively fits TRBD1 or TRBD2 (5 bases each). The sequence was collected from a man in his sixties in good health. What was sequenced was blood. CDR3 bases: TGTGCCAGCAGCTTAGAAGGGACCTATAGGTCGGGGGATACGCAGTATTTT. Its protein product is CASSLEGTYRSGDTQYF.